Listed below are T cell receptor beta chains from one sample, sequenced in a study of T cell responses to AZD1222 COVID-19 vaccine. The data were produced by immunoSEQ multiplex PCR, yet TCRdb's version contains in-frame clones alone and is incomplete. The sample includes fewer than 200,000 clones, approximately 91% of them seen just once. Sequencing was performed on peripheral blood, taken 28 days after the second AZD1222 dose. The source of these receptors is an adult who received the AZD1222 COVID-19 vaccine. CDR3s include the opening cysteine and the closing phenylalanine or tryptophan. D genes are given only for firm matches. Clone size appears in some rows only: once, few, many, or a class for an expanded clone.

j_gene: TRBJ1-5; d_gene: -; abundance: -; v_gene: TRBV30; CDR3aa: CAWSSNQGNQPQHF; CDR3nt: TGTGCCTGGAGCTCTAATCAGGGAAATCAGCCCCAGCATTTT
j_gene: TRBJ1-2; d_gene: -; abundance: -; v_gene: TRBV6-5; CDR3aa: CASSSPGSANYGYTF; CDR3nt: TGTGCCAGCAGTTCCCCAGGATCAGCTAACTATGGCTACACCTTC
j_gene: TRBJ1-2; d_gene: TRBD1; abundance: -; v_gene: TRBV30; CDR3aa: CAWARDRPYGYTF; CDR3nt: TGTGCCTGGGCCCGGGACAGACCCTATGGCTACACCTTC
j_gene: TRBJ2-4; d_gene: -; abundance: -; v_gene: TRBV6-5; CDR3aa: CASTPRRGSKNIQYF; CDR3nt: TGTGCCAGCACTCCGCGGAGGGGGTCCAAAAACATTCAGTACTTC
j_gene: TRBJ1-5; d_gene: TRBD1; abundance: -; v_gene: TRBV18; CDR3aa: CASSDRGGNQPQHF; CDR3nt: TGTGCCAGCTCAGACAGGGGTGGCAATCAGCCCCAGCATTTT
j_gene: TRBJ2-1; d_gene: -; abundance: few; v_gene: TRBV3-1/TRBV3-2; CDR3aa: CASSQVGSVGNEQFF; CDR3nt: TGTGCCAGCAGCCAAGTCGGGAGTGTAGGAAATGAGCAGTTCTTC
j_gene: TRBJ2-1; d_gene: -; abundance: -; v_gene: TRBV4-1; CDR3aa: CASSQATTSSYNEQFF; CDR3nt: TGCGCCAGCAGCCAAGCGACAACGAGCTCCTACAATGAGCAGTTCTTC
j_gene: TRBJ2-7; d_gene: TRBD1; abundance: -; v_gene: TRBV5-1; CDR3aa: CASSPWGQGEQYF; CDR3nt: TGCGCCAGCAGCCCGTGGGGACAGGGCGAGCAGTACTTC
j_gene: TRBJ2-7; d_gene: TRBD1; abundance: -; v_gene: TRBV7-2; CDR3aa: CASSLRDRGYEQYF; CDR3nt: TGTGCCAGCAGCCTCCGGGACAGGGGCTACGAGCAGTACTTC
j_gene: TRBJ1-5; d_gene: -; abundance: -; v_gene: TRBV7-2; CDR3aa: CASSPYSNQPQHF; CDR3nt: TGTGCCAGCAGCCCATATAGCAATCAGCCCCAGCATTTT
j_gene: TRBJ1-2; d_gene: TRBD1; abundance: -; v_gene: TRBV2; CDR3aa: CASSAAGGYYGYTF; CDR3nt: TGTGCCAGCAGTGCGGCAGGGGGCTACTATGGCTACACCTTC
j_gene: TRBJ1-5; d_gene: -; abundance: -; v_gene: TRBV27; CDR3aa: CASSFRGQPQHF; CDR3nt: TGTGCCAGCAGTTTTCGGGGTCAGCCCCAGCATTTT
j_gene: TRBJ2-7; d_gene: -; abundance: -; v_gene: TRBV7-2; CDR3aa: CASSLGGVYEQYF; CDR3nt: TGTGCCAGCAGCCTAGGGGGAGTCTACGAGCAGTACTTC
j_gene: TRBJ1-6; d_gene: -; abundance: once; v_gene: TRBV21-1; CDR3aa: CASSKRRAGKNSPLHF; CDR3nt: TGTGCCAGCAGCAAACGGAGGGCAGGGAAGAATTCACCCCTCCACTTT
j_gene: TRBJ2-7; d_gene: TRBD2; abundance: -; v_gene: TRBV6-1; CDR3aa: CASSERGTSGRLGGEQYF; CDR3nt: TGTGCCAGCAGTGAAAGGGGGACTAGCGGGAGGCTCGGGGGCGAGCAGTACTTC
j_gene: TRBJ2-7; d_gene: TRBD1; abundance: -; v_gene: TRBV5-1; CDR3aa: CASSEGQSSYEQYF; CDR3nt: TGCGCCAGCAGCGAGGGACAGAGTTCCTACGAGCAGTACTTC
j_gene: TRBJ2-3; d_gene: TRBD2; abundance: -; v_gene: TRBV19; CDR3aa: CASSALITSGGGDTQYF; CDR3nt: TGTGCCAGTAGTGCCCTCATCACTAGCGGGGGGGGAGATACGCAGTATTTT
j_gene: TRBJ1-6; d_gene: -; abundance: -; v_gene: TRBV28; CDR3aa: CASIRQGNSPPHF; CDR3nt: TGTGCCAGCATACGGCAGGGGAACTCACCCCCCCACTTT
j_gene: TRBJ2-7; d_gene: TRBD2; abundance: -; v_gene: TRBV6-5; CDR3aa: CASSHGGEQYF; CDR3nt: TGTGCCAGCAGCCACGGGGGGGAGCAGTACTTC
j_gene: TRBJ2-2; d_gene: -; abundance: -; v_gene: TRBV4-1; CDR3aa: CASSQEAPDDTGELFF; CDR3nt: TGCGCCAGCAGCCAAGAGGCCCCGGACGACACCGGGGAGCTGTTTTTT
j_gene: TRBJ1-4; d_gene: -; abundance: -; v_gene: TRBV2; CDR3aa: CASSDRVTNEKLFF; CDR3nt: TGTGCCAGCAGTGACAGGGTAACTAATGAAAAACTGTTTTTT
j_gene: TRBJ2-5; d_gene: -; abundance: -; v_gene: TRBV6-5; CDR3aa: CASSYWGRTETQYF; CDR3nt: TGTGCCAGCAGTTATTGGGGCCGTACGGAGACCCAGTACTTC
j_gene: TRBJ1-1; d_gene: TRBD1; abundance: -; v_gene: TRBV7-9; CDR3aa: CASSPRTGSNTEAFF; CDR3nt: TGTGCCAGCAGCCCCCGGACAGGATCAAACACTGAAGCTTTCTTT
j_gene: TRBJ1-2; d_gene: -; abundance: -; v_gene: TRBV2; CDR3aa: CASGWGAYGYTF; CDR3nt: TGTGCCAGCGGTTGGGGTGCCTATGGCTACACCTTC
j_gene: TRBJ1-1; d_gene: -; abundance: -; v_gene: TRBV6-5; CDR3aa: CASIPWGLNTEAFF; CDR3nt: TGTGCCAGCATCCCGTGGGGTTTGAACACTGAAGCTTTCTTT
j_gene: TRBJ1-5; d_gene: TRBD1; abundance: once; v_gene: TRBV2; CDR3aa: CASSANRGDNQPQHF; CDR3nt: TGTGCCAGCAGTGCAAACAGGGGTGACAATCAGCCCCAGCATTTT
j_gene: TRBJ2-7; d_gene: TRBD2; abundance: few; v_gene: TRBV5-4; CDR3aa: CASSGGGRVYEQYF; CDR3nt: TGTGCCAGCAGCGGTGGGGGGAGGGTCTACGAGCAGTACTTC
j_gene: TRBJ2-7; d_gene: TRBD1; abundance: -; v_gene: TRBV9; CDR3aa: CASSVRDRDYEQYF; CDR3nt: TGTGCCAGCAGCGTCCGGGACAGGGACTACGAGCAGTACTTC
j_gene: TRBJ2-1; d_gene: TRBD1; abundance: -; v_gene: TRBV27; CDR3aa: CASSSIAGQEGNEQFF; CDR3nt: TGTGCCAGCAGTTCAATCGCGGGACAGGAAGGTAATGAGCAGTTCTTC
j_gene: TRBJ1-1; d_gene: -; abundance: -; v_gene: TRBV6-5; CDR3aa: CASSYADLNTEAFF; CDR3nt: TGTGCCAGCAGTTACGCAGACCTGAACACTGAAGCTTTCTTT
j_gene: TRBJ2-1; d_gene: TRBD2; abundance: -; v_gene: TRBV13; CDR3aa: CASSYGPGLAGGYNEQFF; CDR3nt: TGTGCCAGCAGCTACGGGCCGGGACTAGCGGGAGGGTACAATGAGCAGTTCTTC
j_gene: TRBJ1-2; d_gene: -; abundance: -; v_gene: TRBV4-2; CDR3aa: CASSQETSGPGYTF; CDR3nt: TGTGCCAGCAGCCAAGAAACTTCAGGGCCTGGCTACACCTTC
j_gene: TRBJ1-2; d_gene: -; abundance: -; v_gene: TRBV7-2; CDR3aa: CASSRPGVESKGYTF; CDR3nt: TGTGCCAGCAGCAGACCAGGGGTTGAGAGTAAGGGCTACACCTTC
j_gene: TRBJ2-5; d_gene: TRBD2; abundance: -; v_gene: TRBV7-2; CDR3aa: CASSFTAGGRETQYF; CDR3nt: TGTGCCAGCAGCTTTACAGCGGGGGGACGGGAGACCCAGTACTTC
j_gene: TRBJ2-1; d_gene: -; abundance: -; v_gene: TRBV27; CDR3aa: CASSLFLRGGLPLGDEQFF; CDR3nt: TGTGCCAGCAGTTTATTCCTCCGGGGTGGACTACCCCTCGGTGATGAGCAGTTCTTC
j_gene: TRBJ2-3; d_gene: -; abundance: -; v_gene: TRBV20-1; CDR3aa: CSASSGRTYTQYF; CDR3nt: TGCAGTGCTAGTAGCGGCCGCACGTATACGCAGTATTTT
j_gene: TRBJ2-1; d_gene: TRBD2; abundance: -; v_gene: TRBV9; CDR3aa: CASSVDGGEQFF; CDR3nt: TGTGCCAGCAGCGTAGACGGGGGGGAGCAGTTCTTC
j_gene: TRBJ1-1; d_gene: -; abundance: -; v_gene: TRBV2; CDR3aa: CASSPDSLHTEAFF; CDR3nt: TGTGCCAGCAGCCCGGACAGTCTCCACACTGAAGCTTTCTTT
j_gene: TRBJ2-3; d_gene: TRBD2; abundance: few; v_gene: TRBV9; CDR3aa: CASSQKLAGVDTQYF; CDR3nt: TGTGCCAGCAGCCAGAAACTAGCGGGAGTTGATACGCAGTATTTT
j_gene: TRBJ2-5; d_gene: -; abundance: -; v_gene: TRBV23-1; CDR3aa: CASSPPEGLKNQETQYF; CDR3nt: TGCGCCAGCAGTCCGCCGGAAGGACTAAAGAACCAAGAGACCCAGTACTTC
j_gene: TRBJ2-5; d_gene: TRBD2; abundance: -; v_gene: TRBV11-2; CDR3aa: CASSLSTPSGGGKTQYF; CDR3nt: TGTGCCAGCAGCTTATCCACCCCGAGCGGGGGTGGGAAGACCCAGTACTTC
j_gene: TRBJ2-2; d_gene: -; abundance: -; v_gene: TRBV7-2; CDR3aa: CASTAEYTGELFF; CDR3nt: TGTGCCAGCACGGCAGAATACACCGGGGAGCTGTTTTTT
j_gene: TRBJ1-1; d_gene: -; abundance: -; v_gene: TRBV6-4; CDR3aa: CASRQGVGNTEAFF; CDR3nt: TGTGCCAGCAGGCAGGGAGTTGGGAACACTGAAGCTTTCTTT
j_gene: TRBJ1-1; d_gene: TRBD1; abundance: -; v_gene: TRBV18; CDR3aa: CASSTLDRGYTEAFF; CDR3nt: TGTGCCAGCTCAACCTTAGACAGGGGGTATACTGAAGCTTTCTTT
j_gene: TRBJ2-3; d_gene: TRBD2; abundance: -; v_gene: TRBV7-3; CDR3aa: CASSLRGRASGSPNTQYF; CDR3nt: TGTGCCAGCAGCTTAAGGGGGAGGGCTAGCGGGAGCCCGAATACGCAGTATTTT
j_gene: TRBJ2-1; d_gene: -; abundance: once; v_gene: TRBV24-1; CDR3aa: CATSDSRGNEQFF; CDR3nt: TGTGCCACCAGTGATTCAAGGGGGAATGAGCAGTTCTTC